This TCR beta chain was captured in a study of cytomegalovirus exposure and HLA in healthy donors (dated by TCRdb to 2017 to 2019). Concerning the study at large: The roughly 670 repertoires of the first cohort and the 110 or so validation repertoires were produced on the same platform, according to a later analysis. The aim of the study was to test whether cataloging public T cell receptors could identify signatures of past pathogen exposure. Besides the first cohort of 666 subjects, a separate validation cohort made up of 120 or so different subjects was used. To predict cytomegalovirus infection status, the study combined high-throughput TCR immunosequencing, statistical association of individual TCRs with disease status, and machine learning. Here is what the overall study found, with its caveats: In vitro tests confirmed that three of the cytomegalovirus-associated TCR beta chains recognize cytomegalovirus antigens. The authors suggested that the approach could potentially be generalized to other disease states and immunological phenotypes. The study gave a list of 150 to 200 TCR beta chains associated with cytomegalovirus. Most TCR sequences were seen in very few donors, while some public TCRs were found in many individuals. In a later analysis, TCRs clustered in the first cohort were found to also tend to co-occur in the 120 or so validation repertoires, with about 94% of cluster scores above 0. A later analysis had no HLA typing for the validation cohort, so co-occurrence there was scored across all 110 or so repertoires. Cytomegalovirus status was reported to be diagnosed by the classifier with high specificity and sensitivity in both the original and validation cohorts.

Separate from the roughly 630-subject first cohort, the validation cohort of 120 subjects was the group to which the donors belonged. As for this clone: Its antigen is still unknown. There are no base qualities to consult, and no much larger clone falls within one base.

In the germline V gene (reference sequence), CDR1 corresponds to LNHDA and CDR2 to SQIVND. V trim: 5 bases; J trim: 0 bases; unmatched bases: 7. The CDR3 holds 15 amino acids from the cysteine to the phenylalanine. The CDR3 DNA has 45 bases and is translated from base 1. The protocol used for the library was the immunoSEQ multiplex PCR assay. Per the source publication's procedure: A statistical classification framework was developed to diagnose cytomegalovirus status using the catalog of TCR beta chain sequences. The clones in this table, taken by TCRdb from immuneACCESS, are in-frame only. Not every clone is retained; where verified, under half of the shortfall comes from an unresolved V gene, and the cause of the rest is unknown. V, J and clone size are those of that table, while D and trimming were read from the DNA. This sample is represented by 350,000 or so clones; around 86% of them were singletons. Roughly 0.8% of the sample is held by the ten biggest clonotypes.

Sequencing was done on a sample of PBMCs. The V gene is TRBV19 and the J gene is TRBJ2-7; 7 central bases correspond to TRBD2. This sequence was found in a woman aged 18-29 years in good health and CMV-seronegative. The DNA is TGTGCCAGTAGTGCCAACCGGGACTACTCCTACGAGCAGTACTTC. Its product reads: CASSANRDYSYEQYF.